These T cell receptor beta chains were read from a single sample in a study of T cell responses to AZD1222 COVID-19 vaccine. This table comes from immunoSEQ multiplex PCR, and its TCRdb copy is limited to in-frame clones, with some not included. The sample contains about 120,000 clones, about 88% of which appear only once. Sample: peripheral blood, taken on day 0 of AZD1222 vaccination. Every receptor here comes from an adult in good health. Each CDR3 is given with its conserved first and last residue.

V: TRBV4-2; J: TRBJ2-3; length: 13; CDR3: CASSQEGSDTQYF
V: TRBV5-6; J: TRBJ1-4; length: 15; CDR3: CASSFQQGGSEKLFF
V: TRBV11-2; J: TRBJ2-1; length: 12; CDR3: CASSLRHDEQFF
V: TRBV28; J: TRBJ1-5; length: 14; CDR3: CASSFRGYNQPQHF
V: TRBV7-8; J: TRBJ2-2; length: 18; CDR3: CASSLEIRGGDTAGELFF
V: TRBV27; J: TRBJ2-1; length: 20; CDR3: CASSLTAGLAGPSSYNEQFF
V: TRBV5-1; J: TRBJ1-1; length: 14; CDR3: CASSLVGDLTEAFF
V: TRBV28; J: TRBJ1-5; length: 11; CDR3: CASSTQQPQHF
V: TRBV28; J: TRBJ2-1; length: 13; CDR3: CASSRGLVNEQFF
V: TRBV24-1; J: TRBJ2-5; length: 16; CDR3: CATSSRASGNQETQYF
V: TRBV27; J: TRBJ1-6; length: 15; CDR3: CASSSGGGGNSPLHF
V: TRBV9; J: TRBJ2-3; length: 18; CDR3: CASSGTSGGAAGTDTQYF
V: TRBV7-4; J: TRBJ2-5; length: 20; CDR3: CASTSKGLLSGGPCLETQYF
V: TRBV2; J: TRBJ2-5; length: 13; CDR3: CASTLGGDWTQYF
V: TRBV3-1/TRBV3-2; J: TRBJ2-1; length: 13; CDR3: CASSQDDRNEQFF
V: TRBV21-1; J: TRBJ2-7; length: 16; CDR3: CASSPYRVEVTYEQYF
V: TRBV3-1/TRBV3-2; J: TRBJ2-3; length: 19; CDR3: CASSRTNSGGSHSTDTQYF
V: TRBV6-5; J: TRBJ1-1; length: 15; CDR3: CASSYSSTGRTEAFF
V: TRBV24-1; J: TRBJ2-1; length: 15; CDR3: CATSVHGSSYNEQFF
V: TRBV29-1; J: TRBJ2-2; length: 13; CDR3: CSVGGTEAGELFF
V: TRBV19; J: TRBJ1-5; length: 14; CDR3: CASSAQTGAQPQHF
V: TRBV5-1; J: TRBJ2-5; length: 14; CDR3: CASSMSGGAETQYF
V: TRBV6-4; J: TRBJ2-1; length: 15; CDR3: CASSDESAEGNEQFF
V: TRBV30; J: TRBJ2-1; length: 12; CDR3: CALSRGYNEQFF
V: TRBV7-3; J: TRBJ2-2; length: 15; CDR3: CASSPENANTGELFF
V: TRBV5-4; J: TRBJ2-3; length: 12; CDR3: CASSLLSDTQYF
V: TRBV28; J: TRBJ2-7; length: 15; CDR3: CASSPPGHSPYEQYF
V: TRBV19; J: TRBJ1-6; length: 15; CDR3: CASRIGSSYNSPLHF
V: TRBV13; J: TRBJ1-1; length: 13; CDR3: CAAGGGARTEAFF
V: TRBV19; J: TRBJ2-7; length: 15; CDR3: CASGGQGASSYEQYF
V: TRBV11-2; J: TRBJ1-1; length: 13; CDR3: CASTSKGVTEAFF
V: TRBV12-5; J: TRBJ1-2; length: 17; CDR3: CASAPRPPQSTNYGYTF
V: TRBV6-1; J: TRBJ1-6; length: 14; CDR3: CASSEGFENSPLHF
V: TRBV5-6; J: TRBJ1-1; length: 12; CDR3: CASSWGNTEAFF
V: TRBV4-1; J: TRBJ2-1; length: 17; CDR3: CASSQDLPGRGYNEQFF
V: TRBV19; J: TRBJ2-1; length: 16; CDR3: CASSSQAGGRGNEQFF
V: TRBV28; J: TRBJ1-5; length: 15; CDR3: CASSLRGNQGQPQHF
V: TRBV24-1; J: TRBJ2-2; length: 15; CDR3: CATSDASTNTGELFF
V: TRBV28; J: TRBJ2-2; length: 17; CDR3: CASSYPTGLLNTGELFF
V: TRBV24-1; J: TRBJ2-3; length: 17; CDR3: CATSDDTGLSSTDTQYF
V: TRBV28; J: TRBJ1-2; length: 12; CDR3: CASSGTVYGYTF
V: TRBV19; J: TRBJ1-1; length: 11; CDR3: CASGTGFEAFF
V: TRBV27; J: TRBJ1-3; length: 14; CDR3: CASSSGYAGNTIYF
V: TRBV11-2; J: TRBJ2-1; length: 18; CDR3: CASSLDPSSGVRNNEQFF
V: TRBV2; J: TRBJ1-1; length: 12; CDR3: CASSDGRFEAFF
V: TRBV14; J: TRBJ2-7; length: 15; CDR3: CASSPRLGGMYEQYF
V: TRBV5-5; J: TRBJ1-4; length: 16; CDR3: CASSFSDAYGGEKLFF
V: TRBV5-6; J: TRBJ2-7; length: 14; CDR3: CASSLIREPYEQYF
V: TRBV6-5; J: TRBJ1-5; length: 14; CDR3: CASYAGTTWQPQHF
V: TRBV27; J: TRBJ1-1; length: 16; CDR3: CASSLRATLANTEAFF
V: TRBV11-2; J: TRBJ2-7; length: 14; CDR3: CASSLESGSYEQYF
V: TRBV4-1; J: TRBJ1-5; length: 15; CDR3: CASSQVAGDNQPQHF
V: TRBV7-3; J: TRBJ2-7; length: 14; CDR3: CASSPGTSGGVQYF